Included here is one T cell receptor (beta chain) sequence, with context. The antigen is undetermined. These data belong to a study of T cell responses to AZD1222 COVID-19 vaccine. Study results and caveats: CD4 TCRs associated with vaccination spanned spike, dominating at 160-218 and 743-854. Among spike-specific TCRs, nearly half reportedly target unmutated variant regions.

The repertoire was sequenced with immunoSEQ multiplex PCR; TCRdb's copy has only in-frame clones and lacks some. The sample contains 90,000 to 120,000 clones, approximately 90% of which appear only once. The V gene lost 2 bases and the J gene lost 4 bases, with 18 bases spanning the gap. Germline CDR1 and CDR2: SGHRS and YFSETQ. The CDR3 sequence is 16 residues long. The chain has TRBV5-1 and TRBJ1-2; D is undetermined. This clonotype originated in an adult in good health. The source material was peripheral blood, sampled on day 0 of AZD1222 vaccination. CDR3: CASSLGPPPTSYGYTF. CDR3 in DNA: TGCGCCAGCAGCTTAGGACCCCCCCCGACTTCCTATGGCTACACCTTC.